The clone carrying this T cell receptor (beta chain) was observed at least ten times. With 0 bases removed from V and 8 bases from J, the gap between germline ends came to 15 bases. The CDR3 length is 16 residues. Germline values: CDR1 SGDLS, CDR2 YYNGEE. Both TCRalpha and TCRbeta chains were reverse transcribed with V-gene-specific primers. The authors amplified TCRs for 20 to 25 PCR cycles with a constant-region primer and a V-primer adapter. TCRdb used MiXCR to reprocess the reads, holding one entry per CDR3 protein. The table includes around 64,000 distinct CDR3 sequences, about a quarter detected once. This record belongs to a study of low-dose radiotherapy and immunotherapy resistance in tumors. Sample time point: before trial treatment.

The clonotype originates from a male donor with rectosigmoid adenocarcinoma. This chain joins TRBV9 and TRBJ1-6; TRBD1 might be the D (6 bases). The material was PBMCs, obtained before treatment. The CDR3 sequence is CASSVARGPKDSPLHF. The CDR3 DNA reads as TGTGCCAGCAGCGTAGCACGGGGGCCGAAAGATTCACCCCTCCACTTT.